Following are 28 T cell receptor beta chains from one sample sequenced in a study of control samples from healthy donors and cancer patients. Some clones are missing from TCRdb's copy, which holds only in-frame ones; the method was immunoSEQ multiplex PCR. The data show 150,000 to 180,000 clones, 94% seen once. Sequencing input: blood. All receptors derive from a man aged 35-49 years in good health.

The V gene is TRBV7-2, the J gene TRBJ2-7; TRBD1 is a possible D gene (6 bases). V dropped 2 bases and J dropped 11 bases, with 16 bases sitting between them. The germline V gene has CDR1 SGHTA and CDR2 FQGNSA. The CDR3 spans 13 residues. CDR3 sequence: CASSLQGYGQKYF. The CDR3 coding sequence is TGTGCCAGCAGCTTACAAGGGTACGGACAGAAGTACTTC.

The chain carries TRBV7-2 and TRBJ1-2, with D hard to call. This CDR3 is 13 amino acids long. V was shortened by 6 bases and J by 4 bases, with 12 bases between the two germline ends. Germline CDR1 is SGHTA and CDR2 is FQGNSA. This CDR3 reads CASSLRSLYGYTF. CDR3 DNA sequence: TGTGCCAGCAGTCTTAGAAGCCTCTATGGCTACACCTTC.

The V gene is TRBV3-1 (or the pseudogene TRBV3-2), the J gene TRBJ1-1; 8 bases agree with TRBD1. V gave up 1 base and J gave up 4 bases; unmatched junction bases: 2. CDR1 is LGHDT, CDR2 YNNKEL, per germline (reference sequence). There are 14 residues in the CDR3. The DNA of the CDR3 is TGTGCCAGCAGCCAAGGAACAGGGGGCACTGAAGCTTTCTTT. Translated: CASSQGTGGTEAFF.

The V call is TRBV5-1, the J call TRBJ2-7; 10 nucleotides line up with TRBD2. The germline V gene has CDR1 SGHRS and CDR2 YFSETQ. The CDR3 sequence is 16 residues long. After removal of 4 bases from V and 4 bases from J, the junction contained 11 bases not matched to a gene. The CDR3 reads CASSPGGTSAVYEQYF. CDR3 DNA: TGCGCCAGCAGCCCGGGGGGGACTAGCGCTGTGTACGAGCAGTACTTC.

CDR3 nucleotide sequence: TGTGCCAGCAGCTCCTCAGTGTCTAACTATGGCTACACCTTC. Amino acid sequence: CASSSSVSNYGYTF. This chain connects TRBV6-5 to TRBJ1-2; D uncertain. The CDR3 consists of 14 residues. The germline V gene encodes CDR1 MNHEY and CDR2 SVGAGI. Between the trimmed V and J ends, which lost 6 bases and 0 bases, there was a span of 11 bases.

This clone was counted between two and nine times. The chain is built from TRBV6-6 and TRBJ1-6; no clear D. Between the trimmed V and J ends, which lost 8 bases and 0 bases, there was a span of 11 bases. CDR1 is MNHNY, CDR2 SVGAGI, per germline (reference sequence). The CDR3 sequence is 15 residues long. CDR3 nucleotides: TGTGCCAGCTGCTCTTTGGCCTCCTATAATTCACCCCTCCACTTT. As protein: CASCSLASYNSPLHF.

The chain couples TRBV7-2 to TRBJ1-2; TRBD1 might be the D (6 bases). V was cut by 0 bases and J by 0 bases, with 11 bases left in between. Germline V gene data show CDR1 as SGHTA and CDR2 as FQGNSA. The CDR3 is 16 amino acids. The CDR3 region has the DNA TGTGCCAGCAGCTTAGCAGGGGGGGCGACTAACTATGGCTACACCTTC. Encoded protein: CASSLAGGATNYGYTF.

This chain joins TRBV5-1 and TRBJ2-4; 8 nucleotides match TRBD2. CDR1 and CDR2 (germline): SGHRS, YFSETQ. Trimming cost V 2 bases and J 7 bases; bases outside gene matches: 5. This CDR3 spans 14 amino acids. DNA for the CDR3: TGCGCCAGCAGCTTAGGCGGGGGGACGAACATTCAGTACTTC. It translates to CASSLGGGTNIQYF.

As DNA, the CDR3 is TGTGCCAGCTCACCTGGACAGGCACTATTCGCGGGCGGGGAGCTGTTTTTT. It specifies CASSPGQALFAGGELFF. The chain carries TRBV18 and TRBJ2-2; 7 bases line up with TRBD1. This CDR3 is 17 amino acids long. Germline lookup yields CDR1 KGHSH and CDR2 LQKENI. Losses at the gene ends were 3 bases for V and 7 bases for J; bases not matched to a gene: 14.

The rearrangement uses TRBV30 and TRBJ1-3, with D unresolved. The germline V and J ends were trimmed by 2 bases and 2 bases, with 16 bases remaining between them. This CDR3 region has 16 residues. CDR1 and CDR2 (germline): GTSNPN, SVGIG (reference sequence). DNA for the CDR3: TGTGCCTGGAGTAGAAACGCGGGTCGACCTGGAAACACCATATATTTT. Amino acids: CAWSRNAGRPGNTIYF.

This rearrangement joins TRBV11-2 to TRBJ1-6, with a weak D call TRBD1 (5 bases). Trimming took off 2 bases at V and 7 bases at J, with 12 bases between the two ends. CDR1 SGHAT and CDR2 FQNNGV come from the germline V gene. The CDR3 has 15 amino acids. CDR3 bases: TGTGCCAGCAGCTTAAGTGACAGCCCCAATTCACCCCTCCACTTT. Amino acids: CASSLSDSPNSPLHF.

This chain connects TRBV25-1 to TRBJ2-7, with 12 bases that match TRBD1. The CDR3 covers 15 residues. Germline trimming cut 3 bases from V and 5 bases from J; bases unmatched to any gene: 5. Looked up from germline, CDR1 is MGHDK and CDR2 is SYGVNS. CDR3 sequence: CASSDLGQGADEQYF. DNA of the CDR3: TGTGCCAGCAGTGATTTGGGACAGGGGGCTGACGAGCAGTACTTC.

V is TRBV3-1 (or the pseudogene TRBV3-2) and J is TRBJ1-2; no clear D gene. V dropped 2 bases and J dropped 8 bases, with 9 bases sitting between them. The CDR3 spans 12 residues. Germline lookup yields CDR1 LGHDT and CDR2 YNNKEL (reference sequence). The CDR3, as DNA: TGTGCCAGCAGCCAAACTTATGGGGGCTACACCTTC. Translating gives CASSQTYGGYTF.

This rearrangement joins TRBV18 to TRBJ1-1; no clear D gene. V lost 0 bases and J lost 5, with 13 bases in between. Germline V gives CDR1 KGHSH, CDR2 LQKENI. This CDR3 comprises 15 residues. The CDR3 DNA is TGTGCCAGCTCACCACCGTCGGGGAGTATTACTGAAGCTTTCTTT. This gives the protein CASSPPSGSITEAFF. Full variable domain (missing parts from reference TRBV18 and TRBJ1-1): NAGVMQNPRHLVRRRGQEARLRCSPMKGHSHVYWYRQLPEEGLKFMVYLQKENIIDESGMPKERFSAEFPKEGPSILRIQQVVRGDSAAYFCASSPPSGSITEAFFGQGTRLTVV.

This clone has just one count. The CDR3 DNA sequence: TGTGCCAGCAGCATAGGCGGGGTTTCTAGCACAGATACGCAGTATTTT. This codes for CASSIGGVSSTDTQYF. The rearrangement links TRBV11-3 to TRBJ2-3; TRBD2 is a possible D gene (6 bases). The CDR3 contains 16 residues. V was clipped by 5 bases and J by 0 bases, with 15 bases between them. The germline gives CDR1 SGHNT, CDR2 YENEEA. The entire variable domain, with the rest obtained from reference TRBV11-3 and TRBJ2-3, is as follows: EAGVVQSPRYKIIEKKQPVAFWCNPISGHNTLYWYLQNLGQGPELLIRYENEEAVDDSQLPKDRFSAERLKGVDSTLKIQPAELGDSAVYLCASSIGGVSSTDTQYFGPGTRLTVL.

This chain uses TRBV14 with TRBJ2-3; TRBD2 agrees at 8 bases. In germline, CDR1 is SGHDN, CDR2 FVKESK. The CDR3 extends over 15 amino acids. Trimming cost V 2 bases and J 5 bases; bases outside gene matches: 6. The CDR3 reads CASSQIRGGLDTQYF. The CDR3, as DNA: TGTGCCAGCAGCCAAATACGGGGGGGCCTAGATACGCAGTATTTT.

This clone was picked up a small number of times. The CDR3 nucleotides read TGTGCCAGCAGTGACAGGGGCGAGACCCAGTACTTC. It codes for CASSDRGETQYF. The V call is TRBV6-1, the J call TRBJ2-5; D perhaps matches TRBD1 (6 bases). The V end was cut by 3 bases, the J end by 5 bases, with 7 bases between. Germline V gene data show CDR1 as MNHNS and CDR2 as SASEGT. The CDR3 has 12 amino acids.

This clone appeared a few times. The chain combines TRBV7-9 with TRBJ1-3; weak D call: TRBD1 (6 bases). V shed 4 bases and J shed 7 bases, with 14 bases lying between them. This CDR3 is built from 14 residues. Germline CDR1 is SEHNR and CDR2 is FQNEAQ (reference sequence). CDR3 in amino acids: CASSSKGGRNTIYF. The CDR3 coding sequence is TGTGCCAGCAGCTCCAAGGGGGGCCGGAACACCATATATTTT. The entire variable domain, with the rest obtained from reference TRBV7-9 and TRBJ1-3, is as follows: DTGVSQNPRHKITKRGQNVTFRCDPISEHNRLYWYRQTLGQGPEFLTYFQNEAQLEKSRLLSDRFSAERPKGSFSTLEIQRTEQGDSAMYLCASSSKGGRNTIYFGEGSWLTVV.

The rearrangement uses TRBV28 and TRBJ2-1; 7 bases are a match to TRBD1. The CDR3 is 15 residues long. Trimming took 2 bases from V and 5 from J; bases not matched to a gene: 6. Germline CDR1 is MDHEN and CDR2 is SYDVKM. This CDR3 is CASSLLGQANNEQFF. In DNA form, the CDR3 reads TGTGCCAGCAGTTTACTAGGACAGGCCAACAATGAGCAGTTCTTC.

This chain uses TRBV19 with TRBJ1-1; no definite D call. This CDR3 has 14 residues. Deletions cut 1 base from V and 5 bases from J, with 11 bases between. CDR1 is LNHDA and CDR2 is SQIVND in the germline V gene (reference sequence). CDR3 coding DNA: TGTGCCAGTAGTATAGCTGTGGCGAGGACTGAAGCTTTCTTT. Translated: CASSIAVARTEAFF. The entire variable domain, with the rest obtained from reference TRBV19 and TRBJ1-1, is as follows: DGGITQSPKYLFRKEGQNVTLSCEQNLNHDAMYWYRQDPGQGLRLIYYSQIVNDFQKGDIAEGYSVSREKKESFPLTVTSAQKNPTAFYLCASSIAVARTEAFFGQGTRLTVV.

The chain combines TRBV19 with TRBJ2-6, with D maybe TRBD1 (6 bases). Trimming shortened V by 6 bases and J by 0 bases, and 15 bases separated the two germline ends. The CDR3 is 17 residues long. Germline lookup yields CDR1 LNHDA and CDR2 SQIVND (reference sequence). CDR3 sequence (DNA): TGTGCCAGTAGCCCAAGGACAGAATTCTCTGGGGCCAACGTCCTGACTTTC. Residues: CASSPRTEFSGANVLTF.

The genes are TRBV5-6 and TRBJ2-1, with 7 bases identical to TRBD1. CDR1 is SGHDT, CDR2 YYEEEE, per germline. This CDR3 has 16 amino acids. The V gene end was trimmed by 0 bases and the J gene end by 7 bases; junction bases not matched to a gene: 10. This CDR3 is CASSLGDSPFWNEQFF. The CDR3 bases are TGTGCCAGCAGCTTGGGGGACAGCCCGTTTTGGAATGAGCAGTTCTTC.

The DNA of the CDR3 is TGTGCCAGCAGTGGGGGGGGTTCGCAGCCCCAGCATTTT. As protein: CASSGGGSQPQHF. This sequence joins TRBV2 and TRBJ1-5; possible D gene TRBD1, 5 bases. Trimming took 4 bases from V and 7 from J, leaving 11 bases between them. The CDR3 runs 13 residues. Germline V gene data show CDR1 as SNHLY and CDR2 as FYNNEI.

This chain uses TRBV5-1 with TRBJ1-2, with no clear D. The V gene lost 1 base and the J gene lost 4 bases, with 8 bases spanning the gap. Germline CDR1 is SGHRS and CDR2 is YFSETQ. The CDR3 covers 13 residues. This CDR3 is CASSLFAGYGYTF. The CDR3 nucleotides are TGCGCCAGCAGCTTGTTTGCCGGCTATGGCTACACCTTC.

V and J are TRBV12-3 or TRBV12-4 and TRBJ1-2; D gene ambiguous. There are 13 residues in the CDR3. Trimming removed 1 base at V and 5 bases at J, with 8 bases between. The CDR3 DNA sequence: TGTGCCAGCAGTTTAGGGAGCCAATATGGCTACACCTTC. Translation: CASSLGSQYGYTF.

CDR3 sequence reads: CASSVNRRAEKLFF. CDR3 DNA: TGTGCCAGCAGCGTAAACAGACGGGCTGAAAAACTGTTTTTT. The rearrangement links TRBV9 to TRBJ1-4; D gene unclear. The CDR3 covers 14 residues. Trimming took 1 base from V and 7 from J, leaving 11 bases between them. Germline V gene lookup returns CDR1 SGDLS and CDR2 YYNGEE.

This CDR3 is CATDGGGAEAFF. In nucleotides, the CDR3 is TGTGCCACCGACGGTGGGGGCGCTGAAGCTTTCTTT. This chain joins TRBV19 and TRBJ1-1, with a tentative D call TRBD1 (6 bases). The V end was cut by 10 bases, the J end by 6 bases, with 15 bases between. The CDR3 totals 12 residues. CDR1 is LNHDA and CDR2 is SQIVND in the germline V gene (reference sequence).

The chain joins TRBV20-1 to TRBJ1-2; D is unresolved. Germline V CDR1 and CDR2: DFQATT, SNEGSKA (reference sequence). Trimming left V 3 bases short and J 5 bases short, with 7 bases between. This CDR3 is built from 11 residues. The CDR3 loop is CSARASYGYTF. CDR3 in DNA: TGCAGTGCTAGGGCCAGTTATGGCTACACCTTC.